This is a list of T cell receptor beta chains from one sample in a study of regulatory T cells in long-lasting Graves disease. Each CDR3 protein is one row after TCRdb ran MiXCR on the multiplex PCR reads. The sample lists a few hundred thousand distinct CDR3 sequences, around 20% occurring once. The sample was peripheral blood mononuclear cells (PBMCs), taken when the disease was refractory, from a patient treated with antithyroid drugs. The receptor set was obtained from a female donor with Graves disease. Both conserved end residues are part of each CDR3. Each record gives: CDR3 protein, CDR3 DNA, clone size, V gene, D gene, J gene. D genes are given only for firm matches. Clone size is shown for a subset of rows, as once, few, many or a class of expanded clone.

CASSRDIGQGGYGYTF,TGCGCCAGCAGTCGTGACATCGGACAGGGCGGCTATGGCTACACCTTC,many,TRBV5-1,TRBD1,TRBJ1-2
CASSLGQGADEQFF,TGCGCCAGCAGCTTGGGACAGGGAGCTGATGAGCAGTTCTTC,once,TRBV5-1,TRBD1,TRBJ2-1
CASSYEGGTYEQYF,TGTGCCAGCAGTTATGAGGGGGGCACCTACGAGCAGTACTTC,many,TRBV6-5,-,TRBJ2-7
CASSLKRFASGQKTQYF,TGTGCCAGCAGCCTTAAAAGGTTTGCTAGCGGACAGAAGACCCAGTACTTC,many,TRBV7-2,-,TRBJ2-5
CASSPLAGGPGNEQFF,TGTGCCAGCAGTCCTCTAGCGGGAGGGCCGGGAAATGAGCAGTTCTTC,-,TRBV28,TRBD2,TRBJ2-1
CASSLSSTVGVVEQYF,TGTGCCAGCAGCTTATCATCCACGGTTGGCGTCGTCGAGCAGTACTTC,many,TRBV7-2,-,TRBJ2-7
CASSRGLAGGSDEQYF,TGTGCCAGCAGCCGGGGACTAGCGGGAGGTAGCGACGAGCAGTACTTC,-,TRBV4-2,TRBD2,TRBJ2-7
CSAIRDRYEQYF,TGCAGTGCTATCCGGGACAGGTACGAGCAGTACTTC,-,TRBV20-1,TRBD1,TRBJ2-7
CSSLTGGGSGVAETQYF,TGCAGTTCATTGACAGGGGGTGGTAGCGGGGTGGCAGAGACCCAGTACTTC,few,TRBV20-1,-,TRBJ2-5
CAISARLAEETQYF,TGTGCCATCAGTGCTCGATTGGCCGAAGAGACCCAGTACTTC,-,TRBV6-1,-,TRBJ2-5
CSVDEVNRQETQYF,TGCAGCGTTGACGAGGTGAACAGACAAGAGACCCAGTACTTC,many,TRBV29-1,-,TRBJ2-5
CASSLGGHMNGELFF,TGTGCCAGCAGCTTAGGGGGGCACATGAACGGGGAGCTGTTTTTT,few,TRBV7-3,-,TRBJ2-2
CASSGDKGTQYF,TGTGCCAGCAGTGGGGACAAGGGGACCCAGTACTTC,many,TRBV12-3/TRBV12-4,-,TRBJ2-5
CASSFDKETQYF,TGTGCCAGCAGCTTTGACAAGGAGACCCAGTACTTC,many,TRBV7-6,-,TRBJ2-5
CAWEGTSGRGGETQYF,TGTGCCTGGGAAGGGACTAGCGGGAGGGGGGGAGAGACCCAGTACTTC,few,TRBV30,TRBD2,TRBJ2-5
CASSQEDGYGYTF,TGCGCCAGCAGCCAAGAAGACGGCTATGGCTACACCTTC,-,TRBV4-1,-,TRBJ1-2
CASSIGQFSSYEQYF,TGTGCCAGTAGTATAGGACAGTTCAGCTCCTACGAGCAGTACTTC,-,TRBV19,-,TRBJ2-7
CSASGEAYEQYF,TGCAGTGCTAGCGGAGAAGCCTACGAGCAGTACTTC,few,TRBV20-1,-,TRBJ2-7
CASSQTGGQKETQYF,TGTGCCAGCAGTCAGACAGGGGGCCAAAAAGAGACCCAGTACTTC,-,TRBV6-1,TRBD1,TRBJ2-5
CASSFGREMSYTF,TGTGCCAGCAGTTTTGGCAGGGAAATGAGCTACACCTTC,-,TRBV27,-,TRBJ1-2
CASSMLGNTEAFF,TGTGCCAGTAGTATGTTGGGGAACACTGAAGCTTTCTTT,few,TRBV19,-,TRBJ1-1
CASSGVTVLEQFF,TGTGCCAGCAGTGGGGTTACAGTGTTGGAGCAGTTCTTC,-,TRBV6-1,-,TRBJ2-1
CASSLVQGGNYEQYF,TGTGCCAGCAGTTTGGTGCAGGGAGGAAACTACGAGCAGTACTTC,many,TRBV27,-,TRBJ2-7
CSARGGFRWETQYF,TGCAGTGCCCGGGGGGGGTTTAGATGGGAGACCCAGTACTTC,many,TRBV20-1,TRBD2,TRBJ2-5
CASRQGEVGELFF,TGTGCCAGCAGACAGGGGGAGGTCGGGGAGCTGTTTTTT,many,TRBV6-1,TRBD1,TRBJ2-2
CAISESSGVWLFF,TGTGCCATCAGTGAGTCGTCGGGGGTCTGGCTGTTTTTT,-,TRBV10-3,-,TRBJ1-4
CASMSDGDRGRTPGELFF,TGTGCCAGCATGTCAGACGGTGACAGGGGGCGCACCCCCGGGGAGCTGTTTTTT,many,TRBV2,TRBD1,TRBJ2-2
CARSPGNSNQPQHF,TGTGCCCGCAGCCCTGGCAATAGCAATCAGCCCCAGCATTTT,-,TRBV7-9,-,TRBJ1-5
CASSAYSRGERELNTGELFF,TGTGCCAGCAGTGCCTACTCCCGGGGAGAGCGGGAGCTGAACACCGGGGAGCTGTTTTTT,-,TRBV12-3/TRBV12-4,TRBD2,TRBJ2-2
CASSQMLSTDTQYF,TGTGCCAGCAGCCAAATGCTTAGCACAGATACGCAGTATTTT,few,TRBV14,-,TRBJ2-3
CASSLRVGKQFF,TGTGCCAGCAGTCTGAGGGTAGGAAAGCAGTTCTTC,once,TRBV28,-,TRBJ2-1
CASSSSLAGGPGELFF,TGTGCCAGCAGCTCAAGCCTAGCGGGAGGGCCCGGGGAGCTGTTTTTT,many,TRBV11-2,TRBD2,TRBJ2-2
CASSSTGGNSYEQYF,TGTGCCAGCAGTTCGACAGGGGGGAACTCCTACGAGCAGTACTTC,many,TRBV7-8,TRBD1,TRBJ2-7
CSASIAGGRETQYF,TGCAGTGCTTCAATAGCGGGAGGGAGGGAGACCCAGTACTTC,many,TRBV20-1,TRBD2,TRBJ2-5
CASSLSRDTEAFF,TGTGCCAGCTCACTGTCCCGGGACACTGAAGCTTTCTTT,few,TRBV18,-,TRBJ1-1
CASSSNTGSYEQYF,TGTGCCAGCAGTTCCAACACGGGGAGTTACGAGCAGTACTTC,many,TRBV6-5,-,TRBJ2-7
CASRPGLDYEQYF,TGTGCCAGCCGCCCCGGGTTAGACTACGAGCAGTACTTC,many,TRBV27,-,TRBJ2-7
CAWSREETQYF,TGTGCCTGGAGTCGGGAAGAGACCCAGTACTTC,-,TRBV30,-,TRBJ2-5
CARGETQYF,TGTGCCAGAGGAGAGACCCAGTACTTC,many,TRBV27,-,TRBJ2-5
CASSPPGEEWQYF,TGCGCCAGCAGCCCCCCGGGGGAAGAGTGGCAGTACTTC,-,TRBV5-1,-,TRBJ2-7
CASSPWATYEQYF,TGTGCCAGCAGTCCCTGGGCTACCTACGAGCAGTACTTC,many,TRBV6-1,-,TRBJ2-7
CASSLAPSGRGSDTQYF,TGTGCCAGCAGCTTAGCGCCTAGCGGGAGGGGGTCAGATACGCAGTATTTT,few,TRBV7-8,TRBD2,TRBJ2-3
CASNHPSGRIYEQYF,TGTGCCAGCAATCATCCTAGCGGAAGAATCTACGAGCAGTACTTC,-,TRBV14,TRBD2,TRBJ2-7
CSARESGNRNEQFF,TGCAGTGCTAGAGAAAGCGGGAATCGGAATGAGCAGTTCTTC,-,TRBV20-1,TRBD2,TRBJ2-1